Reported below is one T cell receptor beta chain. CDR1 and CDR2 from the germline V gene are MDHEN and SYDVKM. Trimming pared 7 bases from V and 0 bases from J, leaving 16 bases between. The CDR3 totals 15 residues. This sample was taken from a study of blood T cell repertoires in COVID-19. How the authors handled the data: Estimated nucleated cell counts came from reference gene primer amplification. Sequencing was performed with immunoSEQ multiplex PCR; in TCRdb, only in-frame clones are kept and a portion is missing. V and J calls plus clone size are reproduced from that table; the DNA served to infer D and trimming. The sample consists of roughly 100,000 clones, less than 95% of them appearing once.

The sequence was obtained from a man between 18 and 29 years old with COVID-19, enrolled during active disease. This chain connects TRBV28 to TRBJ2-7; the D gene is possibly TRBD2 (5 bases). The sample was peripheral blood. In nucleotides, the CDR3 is TGTGCCAGCATTGGGGTTGGAGGTTTCTCCTACGAGCAGTACTTC. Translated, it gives CASIGVGGFSYEQYF.